The 24 T cell receptor beta chains listed next were all sequenced from one sample in a study of OX40 agonist ivuxolimab in advanced cancers. Clones were read by immunoSEQ multiplex PCR, and TCRdb kept only the in-frame ones, dropping some. The data show over 30,000 clones, with 82% seen just once and 1.8% held by the top ten. Here the sequenced sample was CD4+ or CD8+ T cells sorted from blood, taken in a trial of the OX40 agonist ivuxolimab. These receptors all stem from an adult with an advanced solid tumor such as melanoma, head and neck, liver or kidney cancer.

V gene TRBV2 combines with J gene TRBJ1-6; TRBD1 aligns across 8 bases. V trimming: 6 bases; J trimming: 10 bases; junction bases outside the gene matches: 11. This CDR3 has 15 residues. The germline CDR1 and CDR2 sequences are SNHLY and FYNNEI. The CDR3 bases are TGTGCCAGCAGAATCGAGACAGGGGTGGTCTCACCCCTCCACTTT. This encodes CASRIETGVVSPLHF. The entire variable domain, with the rest obtained from reference TRBV2 and TRBJ1-6, is as follows: EPEVTQTPSHQVTQMGQEVILRCVPISNHLYFYWYRQILGQKVEFLVSFYNNEISEKSEIFDDQFSVERPDGSNFTLKIRSTKLEDSAMYFCASRIETGVVSPLHFGNGTRLTVT.

This clone is a singleton in its sample. V and J are TRBV5-1 and TRBJ2-7, with D hard to call. Trimming removed 0 bases at V and 6 bases at J, with 19 bases between. Per the germline V gene, CDR1 is SGHRS and CDR2 is YFSETQ. CDR3 length: 16 amino acids. This chain's CDR3 is CASSLDSAIGSGEQYF. In DNA form, the CDR3 reads TGCGCCAGCAGCTTGGACAGTGCCATAGGTAGTGGCGAGCAGTACTTC.

This chain links TRBV5-4 with TRBJ2-3, with D maybe TRBD2 (5 bases). The CDR3 sequence is 14 residues long. Germline CDR1 reads SGHNT; CDR2 reads YYREEE (reference sequence). V lost 2 bases, J lost 6 bases, and 13 bases lay in between. The CDR3 nucleotides are TGTGCCAGCAGCTTCCTAGCCGAGTCGGATACGCAGTATTTT. Its protein is CASSFLAESDTQYF. Combining the CDR3 with reference TRBV5-4 and TRBJ2-3 gives the whole variable domain ETGVTQSPTHLIKTRGQQVTLRCSSQSGHNTVSWYQQALGQGPQFIFQYYREEENGRGNFPPRFSGLQFPNYSSELNVNALELDDSALYLCASSFLAESDTQYFGPGTRLTVL.

The CDR3 DNA reads TGTGCCAGCAGCCCAACACGGGATCAGCCCCAGCATTTT. The encoded protein is CASSPTRDQPQHF. This sequence joins TRBV7-2 and TRBJ1-5, with D unclear. Germline CDR1 reads SGHTA; CDR2 reads FQGNSA. Trimming cost V 5 bases and J 5 bases, with 10 bases left between them. The CDR3 sequence is 13 residues long.

J is TRBJ1-1 and V is TRBV6-5; D is perhaps TRBD1 (6 bases). V lost 7 bases and J 1 base, leaving 10 bases between the germline ends. This CDR3 contains 13 residues. The V gene's germline CDR1 is MNHEY and CDR2 SVGAGI. Written as DNA, the CDR3 is TGTGCCAGCAAGAGAGGGGGGAACACTGAAGCTTTCTTT. Encoded protein: CASKRGGNTEAFF.

This clone came up a few times. The gene calls are TRBV5-4 and TRBJ2-7; possibly TRBD1 for D (5 bases). Germline-derived CDR1 and CDR2 are SGHNT and YYREEE (reference sequence). CDR3 length equals 17 residues. V gave up 0 bases and J gave up 0 bases, with 16 bases separating them. CDR3 region: CASSLEVSTDISYEQYF. The CDR3 DNA is TGTGCCAGCAGCTTGGAAGTATCGACAGATATCTCCTACGAGCAGTACTTC.

About this clone itself: In the same sample, other DNA sequences code for this CDR3. The chain couples TRBV19 to TRBJ2-5; TRBD2 is a possible D gene (6 bases). Germline values: CDR1 LNHDA, CDR2 SQIVND (reference sequence). The V end lost 6 bases, the J end lost 1 base, and 18 bases lay between the germline ends. The length of the CDR3 is 16 residues. In DNA form, the CDR3 reads TGTGCCAGTAGGAAAGGAGGGAGAGGTCCCCAAGAGACCCAGTACTTC. Protein: CASRKGGRGPQETQYF.

A few counts support this clone. The chain carries TRBV6-5 and TRBJ2-7; possibly TRBD1 for D (5 bases). This CDR3 spans 13 amino acids. Trimming shortened V by 2 bases and J by 0 bases, and 5 bases separated the two germline ends. Germline values: CDR1 MNHEY, CDR2 SVGAGI. CDR3 protein: CASSYGHSYEQYF. CDR3 coding DNA: TGTGCCAGCAGTTACGGACACTCCTACGAGCAGTACTTC.

The rearrangement links TRBV5-1 to TRBJ2-3; 11 bases agree with TRBD1. This CDR3 region has 19 residues. V was pared by 7 bases and J by 0 bases, with 16 bases of the junction left unmatched. The V gene's germline CDR1 is SGHRS and CDR2 YFSETQ. This CDR3 reads CASGKGQGADFFSTDTQYF. The CDR3 DNA sequence: TGCGCCAGCGGCAAAGGACAGGGGGCAGACTTTTTTAGCACAGATACGCAGTATTTT. The variable domain in full, completed from reference TRBV5-1 and TRBJ2-3, reads KAGVTQTPRYLIKTRGQQVTLSCSPISGHRSVSWYQQTPGQGLQFLFEYFSETQRNKGNFPGRFSGRQFSNSRSEMNVSTLELGDSALYLCASGKGQGADFFSTDTQYFGPGTRLTVL.

The chain uses TRBV28 and TRBJ2-1; possible D gene TRBD2, 5 bases. The V end was cut by 8 bases, the J end by 9 bases, with 14 bases between. Germline V lookup: CDR1 MDHEN, CDR2 SYDVKM. This CDR3 is 12 amino acids long. The CDR3 sequence is CASRGSRAEQFF. CDR3 bases: TGTGCCAGCCGCGGTTCGCGGGCTGAGCAGTTCTTC. Filled out from reference TRBV28 and TRBJ2-1, the complete variable domain reads DVKVTQSSRYLVKRTGEKVFLECVQDMDHENMFWYRQDPGLGLRLIYFSYDVKMKEKGDIPEGYSVSREKKERFSLILESASTNQTSMYLCASRGSRAEQFFGPGTRLTVL.

V gene TRBV25-1 combines with J gene TRBJ2-1; 10 positions match TRBD2. The CDR3 contains 18 residues. Germline assignment: CDR1 MGHDK and CDR2 SYGVNS. Trimming at V came to 3 bases and at J to 4 bases, leaving 12 bases not matched to a gene. The CDR3 DNA reads as TGTGCCAGCAGTGAGGTGGCTAGCGGGGGCCTCGGGTACAATGAGCAGTTCTTC. Amino acid sequence: CASSEVASGGLGYNEQFF.

The chain is built from TRBV6-1 and TRBJ1-2; D gene unclear. This CDR3 spans 13 amino acids. With 4 bases removed from V and 6 bases from J, the gap between germline ends came to 12 bases. CDR1 is MNHNS and CDR2 is SASEGT in the germline V gene. The CDR3 nucleotides read TGTGCCAGCAGTGGACCTACCAGGAATGGCTACACCTTC. Translating it yields CASSGPTRNGYTF.

The genes are TRBV5-1 and TRBJ1-4; D is perhaps TRBD1 (5 bases). V was pared by 4 bases and J by 0 bases, with 10 bases between. This CDR3 is built from 15 residues. CDR1 and CDR2 from the germline V gene are SGHRS and YFSETQ. The CDR3: CASSPQGSTNEKLFF. CDR3 nucleotides: TGCGCCAGCAGCCCTCAGGGTTCAACTAATGAAAAACTGTTTTTT. The whole variable domain, filled in from reference TRBV5-1 and TRBJ1-4, reads KAGVTQTPRYLIKTRGQQVTLSCSPISGHRSVSWYQQTPGQGLQFLFEYFSETQRNKGNFPGRFSGRQFSNSRSEMNVSTLELGDSALYLCASSPQGSTNEKLFFGSGTQLSVL.

The gene calls are TRBV11-2 and TRBJ2-1; 7 positions agree with TRBD2. CDR1 and CDR2 (germline): SGHAT, FQNNGV. This CDR3 region has 16 residues. The ends lost 2 bases at V and 4 bases at J; junction bases unmatched: 8. CDR3 sequence: CASSLFSGGGYNEQFF. CDR3 DNA sequence: TGTGCCAGCAGCTTATTTTCTGGCGGGGGATACAATGAGCAGTTCTTC.

The chain employs TRBV7-9 and TRBJ2-1; TRBD1 or TRBD2 may be the D gene (5 bases each). The CDR3 has 14 residues. CDR1 SEHNR and CDR2 FQNEAQ come from the germline V gene (reference sequence). The V and J ends lost 0 bases and 3 bases respectively, with 6 bases between them. In DNA, the CDR3 is TGTGCCAGCAGCTTAGCGGGGGTCTACAATGAGCAGTTCTTC. Translation gives CASSLAGVYNEQFF.

The V call is TRBV7-9, the J call TRBJ2-1; possibly TRBD1 for D (6 bases). The germline CDR1 and CDR2 sequences are SEHNR and FQNEAQ (reference sequence). Trimming left V 5 bases short and J 4 bases short, with 15 bases between. This CDR3 region has 15 residues. The CDR3 coding sequence is TGTGCCAGCAGCCTATTGGGGGCAAATTACAATGAGCAGTTCTTC. It specifies CASSLLGANYNEQFF.

This chain uses TRBV19 with TRBJ1-1; D uncertain. Germline V CDR1 and CDR2: LNHDA, SQIVND (reference sequence). Trimming shortened V by 6 bases and J by 0 bases, and 5 bases separated the two germline ends. The CDR3 is 12 residues long. The CDR3 DNA reads as TGTGCCAGTAGAGAAATGAACACTGAAGCTTTCTTT. Its translation is CASREMNTEAFF.

In this sample, this clone turned up a few times. The chain links TRBV5-6 to TRBJ2-3; D unresolved. The V gene lost 5 bases and the J gene lost 0 bases, with 16 bases spanning the gap. Germline values: CDR1 SGHDT, CDR2 YYEEEE. There are 16 residues in the CDR3. The DNA of the CDR3 is TGTGCCAGCAGGGGGAAGGGTTTTACTAGCACAGATACGCAGTATTTT. It translates to CASRGKGFTSTDTQYF.

This chain links TRBV7-3 with TRBJ1-2; no definite D call. Between the trimmed V and J ends, which lost 0 bases and 4 bases, there was a span of 9 bases. CDR1 SGHTA and CDR2 FQGTGA come from the germline V gene. CDR3 length equals 14 residues. CDR3 bases: TGTGCCAGCAGCTTAACCCTTCATATCTATGGCTACACCTTC. Its protein product is CASSLTLHIYGYTF.

The rearrangement uses TRBV30 and TRBJ2-1; 7 bases match TRBD1. CDR1 and CDR2 from the germline V gene are GTSNPN and SVGIG (reference sequence). This CDR3 is 12 amino acids long. V was pared by 3 bases and J by 8 bases, with 4 bases of the junction left unmatched. DNA for the CDR3: TGTGCCTGGAGCGAACAGGGGTATGAGCAGTTCTTC. Translating it yields CAWSEQGYEQFF.

This clone appeared once. The V and J genes are TRBV5-5 and TRBJ1-4, with TRBD1 matching 8 bases. With 3 bases clipped from V and 6 bases from J, the junction kept 7 bases outside the gene matches. Germline lookup yields CDR1 SGHKS and CDR2 YYEKEE (reference sequence). This CDR3 has 15 residues. CDR3 DNA sequence: TGTGCCAGCAGCTCTTGGACAGGGTCTGATGAAAAACTGTTTTTT. Its protein is CASSSWTGSDEKLFF.

The chain is built from TRBV10-3 and TRBJ2-7; D remains unclear. The V and J ends lost 1 base and 4 bases respectively, with 8 bases between them. Germline V gene lookup returns CDR1 ENHRY and CDR2 SYGVKD. CDR3 length equals 13 residues. The CDR3 nucleotides are TGTGCCATCAGTGAGTTTGCTGAATACGAGCAGTACTTC. Its protein is CAISEFAEYEQYF.

J is TRBJ1-1 and V is TRBV6-9; 8 bases fit TRBD1. The V and J ends lost 4 bases and 8 bases, in that order; junction bases with no gene match: 9. The germline V gene encodes CDR1 MNHGY and CDR2 SVAAGI. The CDR3 runs to 14 residues. The CDR3 sequence is CASSSGRTGTEAFF. The CDR3 DNA follows: TGTGCCAGCAGTTCGGGTAGGACAGGGACCGAAGCTTTCTTT.

V gene TRBV16 combines with J gene TRBJ1-1; TRBD1 agrees at 9 bases. Germline lookup yields CDR1 KGHSY and CDR2 FQNENV. CDR3 size: 15 residues. V lost 0 bases, J lost 6 bases, and 5 bases stayed unmatched. CDR3 sequence reads: CASSQSRTGVSEAFF. The CDR3 bases are TGTGCCAGCAGCCAATCAAGGACAGGGGTTTCTGAAGCTTTCTTT.